This passage covers 30 T cell receptor beta chains from one sample sequenced in a study of T cell responses to AZD1222 COVID-19 vaccine. Produced via immunoSEQ multiplex PCR; TCRdb's table is partial and in-frame only. Among 150,000 to 200,000 clones listed, just over 85% were seen once. Material: peripheral blood, obtained 28 days after the second AZD1222 dose. These receptors originate from an adult who received the AZD1222 COVID-19 vaccine.

The chain joins TRBV6-1 to TRBJ1-6; D ambiguous. V was clipped by 2 bases and J by 6 bases, with 11 bases between them. Germline loops: CDR1 MNHNS, CDR2 SASEGT. The CDR3 has 15 residues. CDR3 sequence: CASSERGRSNSPLHF. Here the CDR3 DNA reads TGTGCCAGCAGTGAAAGAGGGCGGTCTAATTCACCCCTCCACTTT.

The chain is built from TRBV18 and TRBJ1-1; tentative D call: TRBD1 (5 bases). V gave up 0 bases and J gave up 6 bases, with 11 bases separating them. This CDR3 is 14 amino acids long. Germline V gene data show CDR1 as KGHSH and CDR2 as LQKENI. The CDR3 DNA follows: TGTGCCAGCTCACCACCGGCGGCAGGGCCTGAAGCTTTCTTT. Translated, it gives CASSPPAAGPEAFF.

Only one count was recorded for this clone. One end of the junction varies from germline; a read error may be responsible. The J gene is TRBJ2-5, the V gene TRBV7-3; 9 bases match TRBD2. The CDR3 length is 15 residues. Germline CDR1 SGHTA, CDR2 FQGTGA. CDR3 nucleotide sequence: TGTGCCGGCAGCTTACAGCGGGGGGCGGCTGAGACCCAGTACTTC. It encodes CAGSLQRGAAETQYF.

The rearrangement uses TRBV7-6 and TRBJ2-3; D remains ambiguous. The germline V gene has CDR1 SGHVS and CDR2 FNYEAQ. This CDR3 is built from 16 residues. Trimming left V 1 base short and J 0 bases short, with 11 bases between. The CDR3 spells CASSLGEGQSTDTQYF. Written as DNA, the CDR3 is TGTGCCAGCAGCTTAGGGGAAGGCCAGAGCACAGATACGCAGTATTTT.

This chain joins TRBV9 and TRBJ2-2; no reliable D call. The CDR3 covers 18 residues. The V end was cut by 0 bases, the J end by 6 bases, with 21 bases between. Germline CDR1 reads SGDLS; CDR2 reads YYNGEE. The CDR3 reads CASSVGPPMGIRAGELFF. For the CDR3, the DNA is TGTGCCAGCAGCGTAGGTCCCCCTATGGGGATTCGGGCCGGGGAGCTGTTTTTT.

The chain couples TRBV19 to TRBJ2-7, with 8 bases that match TRBD2. The junction had 4 bases not matched to a gene; V was cut back by 10 bases and J by 2 bases. The germline gives CDR1 LNHDA, CDR2 SQIVND (reference sequence). The CDR3 spans 12 residues. In DNA form, the CDR3 reads TGTGCCAATGTGGGACTAGCCTACGAGCAGTACTTC. This translates into CANVGLAYEQYF.

This chain connects TRBV28 to TRBJ2-7; D is perhaps TRBD2 (5 bases). Germline-derived CDR1 and CDR2 are MDHEN and SYDVKM. The CDR3 is 16 residues long. The germline V and J ends were trimmed by 2 bases and 0 bases, with 14 bases remaining between them. Here the CDR3 DNA reads TGTGCCAGCAGTTTAGGAGGACTCGCGATCTCCTACGAGCAGTACTTC. It specifies CASSLGGLAISYEQYF.

About this clone: The identical CDR3 is also encoded by other nucleotide sequences in the sample. The J gene is TRBJ1-6, the V gene TRBV7-3; no definite D call. Germline V gives CDR1 SGHTA, CDR2 FQGTGA. V lost 0 bases, J lost 9 bases, and 6 bases lay in between. The CDR3 extends over 13 amino acids. The CDR3 sequence is CASSLTEGSPLHF. CDR3 nucleotide sequence: TGTGCCAGCAGCTTAACGGAGGGTTCACCCCTCCACTTT.

V and J are TRBV3-1 (or the pseudogene TRBV3-2) and TRBJ1-3; 9 bases match TRBD1. CDR1 LGHDT and CDR2 YNNKEL come from the germline V gene (reference sequence). There are 17 residues in the CDR3. V shed 0 bases and J 3 bases; nucleotides not matched to a gene: 6. CDR3 sequence reads: CASSQERDRVFGNTIYF. CDR3 sequence (DNA): TGTGCCAGCAGCCAAGAGAGGGACAGGGTTTTTGGAAACACCATATATTTT.

The chain combines TRBV19 with TRBJ1-2, with D unresolved. The germline gives CDR1 LNHDA, CDR2 SQIVND (reference sequence). Trimming pared 4 bases from V and 1 base from J, leaving 10 bases between. The length of the CDR3 is 14 residues. The chain's CDR3 is CASSTKNRNYGYTF. For the CDR3, the DNA is TGTGCCAGTAGTACGAAGAACCGTAACTATGGCTACACCTTC.

J is TRBJ1-1 and V is TRBV7-2, with D hard to call. Germline CDR1 SGHTA, CDR2 FQGNSA. This CDR3 comprises 14 residues. Deletions cut 6 bases from V and 3 bases from J, with 14 bases between. CDR3 sequence reads: CASRPRGRYTEAFF. CDR3 coding DNA: TGTGCCAGCAGACCTCGAGGACGGTACACTGAAGCTTTCTTT.

V usage is TRBV7-9 and J usage is TRBJ1-1; 9 positions match TRBD1. V shed 1 base, J shed 4 bases, and the junction held 7 bases outside the gene matches. Per germline, CDR1 SEHNR and CDR2 FQNEAQ (reference sequence). The CDR3 consists of 16 residues. The chain's CDR3 is CASSLEFATGGTEAFF. CDR3 coding DNA: TGTGCCAGCAGCTTAGAGTTCGCGACAGGGGGCACTGAAGCTTTCTTT.

The chain couples TRBV2 to TRBJ1-5; 7 bases are a match to TRBD1. Germline lookup yields CDR1 SNHLY and CDR2 FYNNEI. Trimming cost V 4 bases and J 5 bases; bases outside gene matches: 5. The CDR3 sequence is 14 residues long. DNA of the CDR3: TGTGCCAGCAGTGCAGCAGGGGGGGATCAGCCCCAGCATTTT. As protein: CASSAAGGDQPQHF.

V usage is TRBV11-2 and J usage is TRBJ2-1, with 7 bases fitting TRBD2. This CDR3 contains 15 residues. Germline values: CDR1 SGHAT, CDR2 FQNNGV. The ends lost 0 bases at V and 8 bases at J; junction bases unmatched: 7. The CDR3 protein is CASSLDRGGYHEQFF. CDR3 in DNA: TGTGCCAGCAGCTTAGACCGGGGAGGGTATCATGAGCAGTTCTTC.

V usage is TRBV27 and J usage is TRBJ1-5; D gene unclear. Trimming stripped 2 bases from V and 6 bases from J, with 11 bases between. CDR1 is MNHEY, CDR2 SMNVEV, per germline (reference sequence). The CDR3 runs to 14 residues. CDR3 sequence reads: CASSLRGSLQPQHF. CDR3 nucleotides: TGTGCCAGCAGTTTACGTGGCAGCCTTCAGCCCCAGCATTTT.

V and J are TRBV10-1 and TRBJ1-1; tentative D call: TRBD1 (6 bases). The CDR3 has 15 residues. The germline V and J ends were trimmed by 0 bases and 2 bases, with 10 bases remaining between them. The germline V gene has CDR1 WNHNN and CDR2 SYGVQD (reference sequence). CDR3 sequence: CASSESRGRNTEAFF. The CDR3 region has the DNA TGCGCCAGCAGTGAGTCCAGGGGACGTAACACTGAAGCTTTCTTT.

V usage is TRBV5-1 and J usage is TRBJ1-2, with D maybe TRBD1 (6 bases). Germline loops: CDR1 SGHRS, CDR2 YFSETQ. V shed 7 bases and J shed 7 bases, with 23 bases lying between them. The CDR3 spans 15 residues. The CDR3 DNA sequence: TGCGCCAGCCACTCGGGGGGCCAAGGGGTTACTGGCTACACCTTC. It is translated as CASHSGGQGVTGYTF.

This chain uses TRBV7-2 with TRBJ2-7; 9 positions match TRBD1. The CDR3 runs to 16 residues. Germline values: CDR1 SGHTA, CDR2 FQGNSA. Trimming removed 5 bases from V and 6 bases from J; junction bases left unmatched: 14. This CDR3 reads CASSPITGGALIEQYF. The CDR3 nucleotides are TGTGCCAGCAGCCCAATAACAGGGGGCGCCTTAATCGAGCAGTACTTC.

The chain has TRBV6-5 and TRBJ2-3; D is ambiguous. This CDR3 spans 11 amino acids. Germline V gives CDR1 MNHEY, CDR2 SVGAGI. The V and J ends lost 4 bases and 7 bases respectively, with 6 bases between them. CDR3 in DNA: TGTGCCAGCAGTTTGGGGTATACGCAGTATTTT. This translates into CASSLGYTQYF.

The chain employs TRBV7-6 and TRBJ2-1, with TRBD2 identical over 12 bases. Trimming removed 5 bases from V and 13 bases from J; junction bases left unmatched: 6. Germline V gene data show CDR1 as SGHVS and CDR2 as FNYEAQ. This CDR3 region has 13 residues. This CDR3 is CASSLRLAGDQFF. CDR3 sequence (DNA): TGTGCCAGCAGCCTAAGACTAGCGGGGGATCAGTTCTTC.

The chain links TRBV19 to TRBJ2-5; D might be TRBD2 (5 bases). The CDR3 runs to 14 residues. Trimming cost V 3 bases and J 5 bases, with 13 bases left between them. Germline V gives CDR1 LNHDA, CDR2 SQIVND (reference sequence). The CDR3, as DNA: TGTGCCAGTAGTATCGGGAAGGTAGCGGAGACCCAGTACTTC. Translated, it gives CASSIGKVAETQYF.

This chain connects TRBV28 to TRBJ1-2, with unresolved D. Germline CDR1 reads MDHEN; CDR2 reads SYDVKM. The CDR3 extends over 15 amino acids. With 3 bases removed from V and 5 bases from J, the gap between germline ends came to 16 bases. As DNA, the CDR3 is TGTGCCAGCAGTTTCATGGCCCCAAGACATTATGGCTACACCTTC. It encodes CASSFMAPRHYGYTF.

The chain has TRBV7-9 and TRBJ2-5; TRBD2 matches 12 bases. Germline lookup yields CDR1 SEHNR and CDR2 FQNEAQ (reference sequence). V shed 5 bases, J shed 1 base, and the junction held 2 bases outside the gene matches. CDR3 length: 15 amino acids. This chain's CDR3 is CASSLLAGGQETQYF. The CDR3 coding sequence is TGTGCCAGCAGCCTACTAGCGGGAGGCCAAGAGACCCAGTACTTC.

V usage is TRBV28 and J usage is TRBJ1-2; 9 bases map to TRBD1. Germline-derived CDR1 and CDR2 are MDHEN and SYDVKM. This CDR3 is built from 15 residues. V was pared by 5 bases and J by 2 bases, with 6 bases of the junction left unmatched. The CDR3 DNA reads TGTGCCAGCAGTACAATCGGGACAGGGAACTATGGCTACACCTTC. It encodes CASSTIGTGNYGYTF.

This sequence joins TRBV10-3 and TRBJ1-2; D may be TRBD1 (5 bases). V was trimmed by 4 bases and J by 4 bases, leaving 13 bases between them. This CDR3 is 14 amino acids long. CDR1 and CDR2 from the germline V gene are ENHRY and SYGVKD. CDR3 sequence reads: CAISGGDLIYGYTF. The CDR3 coding sequence is TGTGCCATCAGTGGAGGGGACCTCATCTATGGCTACACCTTC.

The rearrangement uses TRBV6-5 and TRBJ2-7; possible D gene TRBD2, 6 bases. CDR3 length: 15 amino acids. V lost 4 bases and J lost 0, with 13 bases in between. The germline gives CDR1 MNHEY, CDR2 SVGAGI. The CDR3, as DNA: TGTGCCAGCAGTTCCCTCGGAGGGAGCTCCTACGAGCAGTACTTC. Encoded protein: CASSSLGGSSYEQYF.

In this sample, this clone turned up once. The chain joins TRBV29-1 to TRBJ2-1; TRBD1 matches at 10 bases. V shed 6 bases, J shed 4 bases, and the junction held 3 bases outside the gene matches. CDR3 length: 13 amino acids. The germline V gene encodes CDR1 SQVTM and CDR2 ANQGSEA. For the CDR3, the DNA is TGCAGCGTCCCGGGACAGGGGTACAATGAGCAGTTCTTC. Protein: CSVPGQGYNEQFF.

V and J are TRBV4-3 and TRBJ1-1; no reliable D call. V lost 4 bases to trimming and J lost 1 base, with 4 bases between them. Germline values: CDR1 LGHNA, CDR2 YSLEER. The CDR3 is made up of 12 amino acids. The CDR3 protein is CASSRTNTEAFF. CDR3 coding DNA: TGCGCCAGCAGCCGTACGAACACTGAAGCTTTCTTT.

This clone was observed a single time. The chain carries TRBV5-4 and TRBJ2-1; 7 bases are a match to TRBD2. Germline CDR1 is SGHNT and CDR2 is YYREEE (reference sequence). The CDR3 is 17 amino acids. The junction had 18 bases not matched to a gene; V was cut back by 4 bases and J by 8 bases. The CDR3 DNA follows: TGTGCCAGCAGCCCTAGCGGTTGGGGAGCGAAGGATTATGAGCAGTTCTTC. As protein: CASSPSGWGAKDYEQFF.

The chain uses TRBV29-1 and TRBJ2-7; D is ambiguous. The CDR3 length is 11 residues. The germline V gene has CDR1 SQVTM and CDR2 ANQGSEA. Deletions cut 2 bases from V and 0 bases from J, with 2 bases between. In nucleotides, the CDR3 is TGCAGCGTTGAAACCTCCTACGAGCAGTACTTC. Protein: CSVETSYEQYF.